A selection of T cell receptor beta chains follows, all from one sample in a study of blood T cells in healthy people across ages. MiXCR, applied by TCRdb to the 5' RACE reads, yields one record per CDR3 protein. This repertoire shows about 750,000 distinct CDR3 sequences, 50% to 65% found once; its top ten account for approximately 40%. Material for sequencing was blood. The receptor set was obtained from an elderly man in good health. CDR3s include the opening cysteine and the closing phenylalanine or tryptophan. The order of the fields is D gene, clone size, V gene, J gene, CDR3 DNA, CDR3 protein. A D gene is named only where the DNA matches it firmly. Not every row has a clone size; where given, it reads once, few, many or a size class.

d_gene: -; abundance: -; v_gene: TRBV11-2; j_gene: TRBJ2-3; CDR3nt: TGTGCCAGCAGCTCGCGACCGACAGGCAGCACAGATACCCAGTATTTT; CDR3aa: CASSSRPTGSTDTQYF
d_gene: -; abundance: -; v_gene: TRBV2; j_gene: TRBJ2-4; CDR3nt: TGTGCCAGCAGTGAGGGACCACAGAGGAACATTCAGTACTTC; CDR3aa: CASSEGPQRNIQYF
d_gene: -; abundance: few; v_gene: TRBV6-6; j_gene: TRBJ2-7; CDR3nt: TGTGCCAGCAGTTACCGCTACGAGCAGTACTTC; CDR3aa: CASSYRYEQYF
d_gene: -; abundance: -; v_gene: TRBV20-1; j_gene: TRBJ1-1; CDR3nt: TGCAGTGCTAGAGACAGGGCTGGCACTGAAGCTTTCTTT; CDR3aa: CSARDRAGTEAFF
d_gene: -; abundance: once; v_gene: TRBV2; j_gene: TRBJ2-1; CDR3nt: TGTACCAGCAGTGAGACAGCCTCCTACAATGAGCAGTTCTTC; CDR3aa: CTSSETASYNEQFF
d_gene: TRBD1; abundance: few; v_gene: TRBV7-2; j_gene: TRBJ2-7; CDR3nt: TGTGCCAGCAGACACGCTCCGGGACAGAGGTCCTACGAGCAGTACTTC; CDR3aa: CASRHAPGQRSYEQYF
d_gene: -; abundance: -; v_gene: TRBV5-1; j_gene: TRBJ2-2; CDR3nt: TGCGCCAGCAGCTCCGATATAGTTAGGACCACCGGGGAGCTGTTTTTT; CDR3aa: CASSSDIVRTTGELFF
d_gene: TRBD1; abundance: -; v_gene: TRBV20-1; j_gene: TRBJ2-7; CDR3nt: TGCAGTGCTAGATCCGGACAGGGGGTCGAGCAGTACTTC; CDR3aa: CSARSGQGVEQYF
d_gene: -; abundance: -; v_gene: TRBV5-5; j_gene: TRBJ1-1; CDR3nt: TGTGCCAGCAGCTTTCGGCGAGACACCGGGAAAGCTTTCTTT; CDR3aa: CASSFRRDTGKAFF
d_gene: -; abundance: -; v_gene: TRBV6-5; j_gene: TRBJ2-7; CDR3nt: TGTGCCAGAAAGCGACAGCCTTTCTCCTACGAGCAGTACTTC; CDR3aa: CARKRQPFSYEQYF
d_gene: TRBD1; abundance: -; v_gene: TRBV5-1; j_gene: TRBJ2-7; CDR3nt: TGCGCCAGCAGCTTCCGGGACAGGGTGGACGAGCAGTACTTC; CDR3aa: CASSFRDRVDEQYF
d_gene: TRBD1; abundance: -; v_gene: TRBV9; j_gene: TRBJ1-4; CDR3nt: TGTGCCAGCAGCCCAAGACAGGGGGTCATGGAAAAACTGTTTTTT; CDR3aa: CASSPRQGVMEKLFF
d_gene: TRBD1; abundance: few; v_gene: TRBV11-1; j_gene: TRBJ2-3; CDR3nt: TGTGCCAGCAGCCCAGGGACAGGGAACACAGATACGCAGTATTTT; CDR3aa: CASSPGTGNTDTQYF
d_gene: -; abundance: once; v_gene: TRBV9; j_gene: TRBJ1-2; CDR3nt: TGTGCCGGCAGCGTAGGGTCAGCGCGCTATGGCTACACCTTC; CDR3aa: CAGSVGSARYGYTF
d_gene: -; abundance: many; v_gene: TRBV7-2; j_gene: TRBJ2-1; CDR3nt: TGTGCCAGCAGCTTAGCGGGCCTCTCCTACAATGAGCAGTTCTTC; CDR3aa: CASSLAGLSYNEQFF
d_gene: TRBD2; abundance: -; v_gene: TRBV3-1; j_gene: TRBJ2-1; CDR3nt: TGTGCCAGCAGACGGGACTACGGTGAGAAGCAGTTCTTC; CDR3aa: CASRRDYGEKQFF
d_gene: TRBD1; abundance: few; v_gene: TRBV29-1; j_gene: TRBJ2-5; CDR3nt: TGCAGCACCGGGACAGGAGGGGAGACCCAGTACTTC; CDR3aa: CSTGTGGETQYF
d_gene: TRBD1; abundance: once; v_gene: TRBV28; j_gene: TRBJ2-7; CDR3nt: TGTGCCAGCGCCCGGGACAGGGCCTCCTACGAGCAGTACTTC; CDR3aa: CASARDRASYEQYF
d_gene: TRBD2; abundance: few; v_gene: TRBV28; j_gene: TRBJ2-3; CDR3nt: TGTGCCAGCAGTTTAAGTCTTACTAGCGGGAGTACAGATACGCAGTATTTT; CDR3aa: CASSLSLTSGSTDTQYF
d_gene: -; abundance: many; v_gene: TRBV3-1; j_gene: TRBJ2-3; CDR3nt: TGTGCCAGCAGCCCGTGGACTGGTTCGGATACGCAGTATTTT; CDR3aa: CASSPWTGSDTQYF
d_gene: TRBD2; abundance: -; v_gene: TRBV12-3/TRBV12-4; j_gene: TRBJ2-1; CDR3nt: TGTGCCAGCAGGCCCGGGCTAGCGGGAGCGGGTGGGAATGAGCAGTTCTTC; CDR3aa: CASRPGLAGAGGNEQFF
d_gene: TRBD2; abundance: -; v_gene: TRBV7-9; j_gene: TRBJ2-1; CDR3nt: TGTGCCAGCAGTCCGGCGATGGCTAGCGGGAGATCAACCTACAATGAGCAGTTCTTC; CDR3aa: CASSPAMASGRSTYNEQFF
d_gene: -; abundance: once; v_gene: TRBV7-9; j_gene: TRBJ1-2; CDR3nt: TGTGCCAGCAGCTTAGTCGGCCGCTCTGGCTACACCTTC; CDR3aa: CASSLVGRSGYTF
d_gene: -; abundance: -; v_gene: TRBV20-1; j_gene: TRBJ2-7; CDR3nt: TGCAGTGCTAGAGATCCGCGACAGAACTACGAGCAGTACTTC; CDR3aa: CSARDPRQNYEQYF
d_gene: TRBD1; abundance: -; v_gene: TRBV7-9; j_gene: TRBJ2-5; CDR3nt: TGTGCCAGCAGCTTACGGGTTACAGGGGGACGAGAGACCCAGTACTTC; CDR3aa: CASSLRVTGGRETQYF
d_gene: -; abundance: few; v_gene: TRBV6-6; j_gene: TRBJ1-6; CDR3nt: TGTGCCAGCAGTCCGCGGACGGGACTGAGATCACCCCTCCACTTT; CDR3aa: CASSPRTGLRSPLHF
d_gene: -; abundance: -; v_gene: TRBV3-1; j_gene: TRBJ2-6; CDR3nt: TGTGCCAGCAGCCAGGACAGCTCTGGGGCCAACGTCCTGACTTTC; CDR3aa: CASSQDSSGANVLTF
d_gene: -; abundance: -; v_gene: TRBV6-1; j_gene: TRBJ2-7; CDR3nt: TGTGCCAGCAGTGAAGTCGGGGTCTATTACTACGAGCAGTACTTC; CDR3aa: CASSEVGVYYYEQYF
d_gene: -; abundance: -; v_gene: TRBV10-3; j_gene: TRBJ2-7; CDR3nt: TGTGCCATCAGTGAGTCAGAGGGACACGAGCAGTACTTC; CDR3aa: CAISESEGHEQYF
d_gene: -; abundance: -; v_gene: TRBV20-1; j_gene: TRBJ2-1; CDR3nt: TGCAGTGCTATGGTTGCACACAATGAGCAGTTCTTC; CDR3aa: CSAMVAHNEQFF
d_gene: -; abundance: -; v_gene: TRBV4-2; j_gene: TRBJ1-2; CDR3nt: TGTGCCAGCAGCCAAGATTTGACCCACTATGGCTACACCTTC; CDR3aa: CASSQDLTHYGYTF
d_gene: -; abundance: -; v_gene: TRBV5-1; j_gene: TRBJ1-6; CDR3nt: TGCGCCAGCAGGCTTCCGGATTCACCCCTCCACTTT; CDR3aa: CASRLPDSPLHF
d_gene: -; abundance: few; v_gene: TRBV11-1; j_gene: TRBJ1-1; CDR3nt: TGTGCCAGCAGCTCGGGGGTGCCGAACACTGAAGCTTTCTTT; CDR3aa: CASSSGVPNTEAFF
d_gene: -; abundance: -; v_gene: TRBV6-1; j_gene: TRBJ1-5; CDR3nt: TGTGCCAGCAGTGAAGCTCGAATGGGACCTGCTCAGCCCCAGCATTTT; CDR3aa: CASSEARMGPAQPQHF
d_gene: -; abundance: -; v_gene: TRBV27; j_gene: TRBJ2-2; CDR3nt: TGTGCCAGCAGTTTAAAGGGATCCAACACCGGGGAGCTGTTTTTT; CDR3aa: CASSLKGSNTGELFF
d_gene: -; abundance: once; v_gene: TRBV21-1; j_gene: TRBJ2-7; CDR3nt: TGTGCCAGCAGCGATAGTAGTCCGGACGAGCAGTACTTC; CDR3aa: CASSDSSPDEQYF
d_gene: TRBD1; abundance: -; v_gene: TRBV7-3; j_gene: TRBJ2-6; CDR3nt: TGTGCCAGCAGCTTAAAAGGACGGGACAGGGGTGACTCTGGGGCCAACGTCCTGACTTTC; CDR3aa: CASSLKGRDRGDSGANVLTF
d_gene: -; abundance: -; v_gene: TRBV7-8; j_gene: TRBJ2-7; CDR3nt: TGTGCCAGCAGCTTATCAGGGGACTACAACTACGAGCAGTACTTC; CDR3aa: CASSLSGDYNYEQYF
d_gene: -; abundance: -; v_gene: TRBV6-1; j_gene: TRBJ2-1; CDR3nt: TGTGCCAGCAGTGAAGCGAGAGGTGATCCCCTCTGGTACAATGAGCAGTTCTTC; CDR3aa: CASSEARGDPLWYNEQFF
d_gene: -; abundance: -; v_gene: TRBV29-1; j_gene: TRBJ2-1; CDR3nt: TGCAGCGCGAGTGGGGGCCTGGTGGATGAGCAGTTCTTC; CDR3aa: CSASGGLVDEQFF
d_gene: -; abundance: -; v_gene: TRBV12-3/TRBV12-4; j_gene: TRBJ1-2; CDR3nt: TGTGCCAGCAGCCGAAGGACGGGCCCCTTGTATGGCTACACCTTC; CDR3aa: CASSRRTGPLYGYTF
d_gene: TRBD1; abundance: -; v_gene: TRBV18; j_gene: TRBJ2-7; CDR3nt: TGTGCCAGCTCACCGGGACAGGGAACCTACAATGAGCAGTACTTC; CDR3aa: CASSPGQGTYNEQYF
d_gene: -; abundance: few; v_gene: TRBV7-8; j_gene: TRBJ2-3; CDR3nt: TGTGCCAGCAGCTTTCTAAGGGCAGATACGCAGTATTTT; CDR3aa: CASSFLRADTQYF
d_gene: -; abundance: few; v_gene: TRBV5-6; j_gene: TRBJ2-2; CDR3nt: TGTGCCAGCACCGGCGGAGGGGCGTTCTTGGCCGGGGAGCTGTTTTTT; CDR3aa: CASTGGGAFLAGELFF
d_gene: TRBD2; abundance: -; v_gene: TRBV9; j_gene: TRBJ2-7; CDR3nt: TGTGCCAGCAGCGTAGGAGGAAGCGGGAGTCTGTACGAGCAGTACTTC; CDR3aa: CASSVGGSGSLYEQYF
d_gene: -; abundance: few; v_gene: TRBV29-1; j_gene: TRBJ2-1; CDR3nt: TGCAGCGTTGATATCAGTTTCCTCTACAATGAGCAGTTCTTC; CDR3aa: CSVDISFLYNEQFF